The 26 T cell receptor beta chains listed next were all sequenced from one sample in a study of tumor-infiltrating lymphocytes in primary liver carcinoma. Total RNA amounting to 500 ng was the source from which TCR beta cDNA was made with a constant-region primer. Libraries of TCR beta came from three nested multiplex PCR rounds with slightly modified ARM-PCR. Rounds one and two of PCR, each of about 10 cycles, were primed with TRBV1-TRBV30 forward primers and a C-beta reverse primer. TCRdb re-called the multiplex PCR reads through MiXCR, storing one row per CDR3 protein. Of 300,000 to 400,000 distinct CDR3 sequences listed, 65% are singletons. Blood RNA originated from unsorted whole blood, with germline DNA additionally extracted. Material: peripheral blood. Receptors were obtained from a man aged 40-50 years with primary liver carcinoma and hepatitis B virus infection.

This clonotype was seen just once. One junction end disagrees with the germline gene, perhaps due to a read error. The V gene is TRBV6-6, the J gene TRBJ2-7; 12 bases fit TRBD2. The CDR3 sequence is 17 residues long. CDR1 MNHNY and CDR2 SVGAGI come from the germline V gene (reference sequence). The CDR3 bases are TGTGTCAGCAGTTTCGGTACTAGCGGGAGGCTCTCCTACGAGCAGTACTTC. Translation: CVSSFGTSGRLSYEQYF.

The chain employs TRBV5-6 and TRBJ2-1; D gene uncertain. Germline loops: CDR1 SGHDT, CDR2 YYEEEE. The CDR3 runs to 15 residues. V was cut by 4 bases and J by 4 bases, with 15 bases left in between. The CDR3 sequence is CASSVGPNPYNEQFF. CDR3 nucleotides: TGTGCCAGCAGCGTGGGCCCTAACCCTTACAATGAGCAGTTCTTC.

As DNA, the CDR3 is TGTGCCAGCCAGTCGGGGGCGGGAGGTTCACCCCTCCACTTT. Encoded protein: CASQSGAGGSPLHF. J is TRBJ1-6 and V is TRBV28, with D perhaps TRBD1 (6 bases). The CDR3 length is 14 residues. V shed 8 bases and J shed 9 bases, with 17 bases lying between them. Germline lookup yields CDR1 MDHEN and CDR2 SYDVKM.

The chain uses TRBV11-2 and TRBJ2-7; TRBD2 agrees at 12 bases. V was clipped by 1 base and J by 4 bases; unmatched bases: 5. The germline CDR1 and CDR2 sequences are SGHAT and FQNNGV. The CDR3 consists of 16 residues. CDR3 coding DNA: TGTGCCAGCAGCTTAGCTAGCGGGAGGGCCAAATACGAGCAGTACTTC. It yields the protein CASSLASGRAKYEQYF.

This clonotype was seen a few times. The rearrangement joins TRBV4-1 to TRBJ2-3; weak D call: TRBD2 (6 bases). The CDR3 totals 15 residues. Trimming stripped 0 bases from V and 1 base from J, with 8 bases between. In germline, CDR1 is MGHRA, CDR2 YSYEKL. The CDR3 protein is CASSQEGTGTDTQYF. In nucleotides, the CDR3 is TGCGCCAGCAGCCAAGAGGGGACTGGCACAGATACGCAGTATTTT.

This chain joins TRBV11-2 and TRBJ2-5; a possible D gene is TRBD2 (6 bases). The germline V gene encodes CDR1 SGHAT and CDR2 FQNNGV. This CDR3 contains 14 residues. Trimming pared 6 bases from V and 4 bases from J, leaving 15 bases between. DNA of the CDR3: TGTGCCAGCAGTCCCGTGCCAGCGGGAGAGACCCAGTACTTC. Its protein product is CASSPVPAGETQYF.

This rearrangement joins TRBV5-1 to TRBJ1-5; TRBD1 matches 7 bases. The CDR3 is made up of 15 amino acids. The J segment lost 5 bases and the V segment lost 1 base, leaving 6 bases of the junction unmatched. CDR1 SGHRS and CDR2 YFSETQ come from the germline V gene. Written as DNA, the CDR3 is TGCGCCAGCAGCTTGACAGGGGAGAGGGATCAGCCCCAGCATTTT. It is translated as CASSLTGERDQPQHF.

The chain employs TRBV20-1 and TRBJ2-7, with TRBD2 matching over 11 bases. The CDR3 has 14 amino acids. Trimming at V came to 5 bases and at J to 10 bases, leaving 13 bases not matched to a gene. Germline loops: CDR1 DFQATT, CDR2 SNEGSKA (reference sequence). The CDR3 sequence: CSADSGRAAGEQYF. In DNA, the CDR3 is TGCAGTGCTGATAGCGGGAGGGCCGCCGGCGAACAGTACTTC.

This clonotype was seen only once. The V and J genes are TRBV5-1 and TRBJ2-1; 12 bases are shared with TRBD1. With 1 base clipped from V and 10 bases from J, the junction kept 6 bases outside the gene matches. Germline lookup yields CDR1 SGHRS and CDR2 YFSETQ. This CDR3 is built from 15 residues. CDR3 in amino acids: CASSLRDRGLSEQFF. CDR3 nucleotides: TGCGCCAGCAGCTTGAGGGACAGGGGGCTGAGCGAGCAGTTCTTC.

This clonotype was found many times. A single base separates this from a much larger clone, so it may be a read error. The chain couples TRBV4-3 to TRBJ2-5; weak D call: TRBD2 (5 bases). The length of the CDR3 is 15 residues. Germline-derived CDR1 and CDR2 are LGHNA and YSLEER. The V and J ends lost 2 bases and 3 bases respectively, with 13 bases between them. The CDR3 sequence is CASSQYLTEEETQYF. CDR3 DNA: TGCGCCAGCAGCCAATATCTAACGGAGGAAGAGACCCAGTACTTC.

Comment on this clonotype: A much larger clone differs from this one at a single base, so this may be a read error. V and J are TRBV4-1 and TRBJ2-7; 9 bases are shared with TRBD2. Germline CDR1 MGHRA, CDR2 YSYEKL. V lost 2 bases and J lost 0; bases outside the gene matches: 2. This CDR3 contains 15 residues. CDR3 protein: CASSQWTSASYEQYF. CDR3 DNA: TGCGCCAGCAGCCAATGGACTAGCGCCTCCTACGAGCAGTACTTC.

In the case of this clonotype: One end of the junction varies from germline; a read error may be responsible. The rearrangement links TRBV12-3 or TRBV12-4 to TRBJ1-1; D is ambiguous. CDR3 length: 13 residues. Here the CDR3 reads CARSLLLNIEAFF. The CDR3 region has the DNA TGTGCCAGGAGTTTACTCCTAAACATTGAAGCTTTCTTT.

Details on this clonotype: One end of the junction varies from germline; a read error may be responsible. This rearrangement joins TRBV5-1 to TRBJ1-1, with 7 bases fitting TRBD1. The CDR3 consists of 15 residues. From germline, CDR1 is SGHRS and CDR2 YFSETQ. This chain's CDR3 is CGSSLERGRNTEAFF. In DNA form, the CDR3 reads TGCGGCAGCAGCTTGGAGAGGGGGCGGAACACTGAAGCTTTCTTT. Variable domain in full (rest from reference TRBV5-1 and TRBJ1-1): KAGVTQTPRYLIKTRGQQVTLSCSPISGHRSVSWYQQTPGQGLQFLFEYFSETQRNKGNFPGRFSGRQFSNSRSEMNVSTLELGDSALYLCGSSLERGRNTEAFFGQGTRLTVV.

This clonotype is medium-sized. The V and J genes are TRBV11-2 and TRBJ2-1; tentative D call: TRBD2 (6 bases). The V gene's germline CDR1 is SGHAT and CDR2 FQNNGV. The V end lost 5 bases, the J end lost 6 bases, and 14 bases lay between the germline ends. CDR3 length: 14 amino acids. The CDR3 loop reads CASSPRTTLNEQFF. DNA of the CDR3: TGTGCCAGCAGCCCCAGGACTACCCTCAATGAGCAGTTCTTC.

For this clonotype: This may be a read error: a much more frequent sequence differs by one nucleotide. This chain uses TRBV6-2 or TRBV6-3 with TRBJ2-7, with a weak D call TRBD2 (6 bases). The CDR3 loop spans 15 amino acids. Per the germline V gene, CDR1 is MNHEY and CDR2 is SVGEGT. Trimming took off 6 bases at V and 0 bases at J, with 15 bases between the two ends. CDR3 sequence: CASRRTIGSSYEQYF. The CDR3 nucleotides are TGTGCCAGCAGACGAACTATCGGGAGCTCCTACGAGCAGTACTTC.

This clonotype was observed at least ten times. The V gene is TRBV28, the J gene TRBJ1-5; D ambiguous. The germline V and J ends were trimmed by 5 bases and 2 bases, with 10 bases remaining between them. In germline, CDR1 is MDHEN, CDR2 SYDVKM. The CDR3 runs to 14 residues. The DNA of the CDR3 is TGTGCCAGCAGTCTGACACGGGGCAATCAGCCCCAGCATTTT. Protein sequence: CASSLTRGNQPQHF.

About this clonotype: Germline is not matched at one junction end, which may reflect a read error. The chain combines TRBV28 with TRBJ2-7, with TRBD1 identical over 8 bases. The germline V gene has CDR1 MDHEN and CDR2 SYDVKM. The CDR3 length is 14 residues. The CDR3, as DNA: TGTACCAGCACAAGTAGGACAGGGCTAAACGAGCAGTACTTC. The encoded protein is CTSTSRTGLNEQYF.

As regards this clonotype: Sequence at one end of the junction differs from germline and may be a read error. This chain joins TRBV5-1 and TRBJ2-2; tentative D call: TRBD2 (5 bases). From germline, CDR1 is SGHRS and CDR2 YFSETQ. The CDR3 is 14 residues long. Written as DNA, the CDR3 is TGCGCCAGCAGCTTGGACCTTCGGACCGGGGAGCTGTTCTTT. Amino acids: CASSLDLRTGELFF.

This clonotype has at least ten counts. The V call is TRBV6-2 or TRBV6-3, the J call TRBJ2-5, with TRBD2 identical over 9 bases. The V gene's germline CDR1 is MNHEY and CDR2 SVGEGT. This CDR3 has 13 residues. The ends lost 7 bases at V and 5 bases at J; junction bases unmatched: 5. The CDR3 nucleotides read TGTGCCAGCATTGCTAGCGGGATGGAGACCCAGTACTTC. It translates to CASIASGMETQYF.

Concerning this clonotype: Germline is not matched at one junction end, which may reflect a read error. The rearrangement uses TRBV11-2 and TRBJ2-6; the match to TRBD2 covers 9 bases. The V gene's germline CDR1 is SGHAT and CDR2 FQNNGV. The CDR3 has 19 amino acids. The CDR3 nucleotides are TGTGCCAGCAGCTCCCAACGGGGCGGGAGGGCCACTGGGGTCAACGTCCTGACTTTC. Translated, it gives CASSSQRGGRATGVNVLTF.

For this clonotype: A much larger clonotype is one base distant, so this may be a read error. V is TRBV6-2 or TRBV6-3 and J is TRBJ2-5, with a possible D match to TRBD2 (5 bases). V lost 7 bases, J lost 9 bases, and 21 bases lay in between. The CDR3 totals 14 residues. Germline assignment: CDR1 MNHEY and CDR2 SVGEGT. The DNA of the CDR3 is TGTGCCAGCACCGTACCTGGACTTCAGTCCGCCCAGTACTTC. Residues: CASTVPGLQSAQYF.

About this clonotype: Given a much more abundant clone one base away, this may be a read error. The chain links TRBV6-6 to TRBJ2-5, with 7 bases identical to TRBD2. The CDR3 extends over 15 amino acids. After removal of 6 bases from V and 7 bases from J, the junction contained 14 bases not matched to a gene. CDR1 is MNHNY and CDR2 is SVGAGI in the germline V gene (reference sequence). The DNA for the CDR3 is TGTGCCAGCAGCATGCTAGCGGTAGGGCCGGGGACCCAGTACTTC. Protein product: CASSMLAVGPGTQYF.

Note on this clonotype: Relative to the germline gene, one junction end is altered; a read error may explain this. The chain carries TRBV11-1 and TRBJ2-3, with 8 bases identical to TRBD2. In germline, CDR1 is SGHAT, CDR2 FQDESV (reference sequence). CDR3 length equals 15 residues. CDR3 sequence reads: CASRSGGVGTDTQYF. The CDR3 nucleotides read TGTGCCAGCAGATCGGGAGGGGTTGGCACAGACACGCAGTATTTT.

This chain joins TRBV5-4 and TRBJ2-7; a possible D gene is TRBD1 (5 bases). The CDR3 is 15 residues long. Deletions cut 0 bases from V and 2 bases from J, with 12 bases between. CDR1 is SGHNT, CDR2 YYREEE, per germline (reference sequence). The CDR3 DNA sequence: TGTGCCAGCAGCTTGGGGGCGGCAGGGACCTACGAGCAGTACTTC. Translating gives CASSLGAAGTYEQYF.

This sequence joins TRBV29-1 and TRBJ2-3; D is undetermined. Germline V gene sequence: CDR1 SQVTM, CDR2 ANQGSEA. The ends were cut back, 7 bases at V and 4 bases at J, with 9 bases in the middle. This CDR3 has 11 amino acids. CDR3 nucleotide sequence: TGCAGCGCACGATACGCAGATACGCAGTATTTT. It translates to CSARYADTQYF.

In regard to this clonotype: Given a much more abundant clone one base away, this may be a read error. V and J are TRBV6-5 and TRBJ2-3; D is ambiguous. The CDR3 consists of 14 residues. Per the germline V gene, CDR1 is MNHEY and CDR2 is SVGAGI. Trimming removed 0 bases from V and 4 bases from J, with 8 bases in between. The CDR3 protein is CASSYSRVADTQYF. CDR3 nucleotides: TGTGCCAGCAGTTACTCTAGGGTCGCAGATACGCAGTATTTT.